This T cell receptor beta chain was observed in a study of T cells after yellow fever vaccination. Study outcomes and limitations: Clones from primary vaccination mostly reappeared after the booster (about 97% CD4, approximately 91% CD8). Repertoires obtained by FACS sorting could include abundant clonotypes that entered as contaminants from the bulk population. Just a small share of clonotypes turned up in the CD4 compartment as well as the CD8 compartment.

Germline V gives CDR1 SEHNR, CDR2 FQNEAQ (reference sequence). The CDR3 extends over 13 amino acids. Trimming removed 2 bases from V and 6 bases from J, with 7 bases in between. This clonotype was observed many times. Its antigen is undetermined. UMIs were added to TCR cDNA along with a universal primer site when it was made by 5'RACE template switching. TCRdb used MiXCR to reprocess the 5' RACE reads, holding one entry per CDR3 protein. Here the sample spans about 75,000 distinct CDR3 sequences, approximately 7.3% being singletons. The receptor was derived from a man aged 18 to 30 who received the YFV17D yellow fever vaccine. This specimen was CD8+ T cells sorted from PBMCs, taken 9 to 11 days after the first yellow fever vaccination. V gene TRBV7-9 combines with J gene TRBJ2-2; D is ambiguous. CDR3 nucleotides: TGTGCCAGCAGCTTACTAGGGTCCGGGGAGCTGTTTTTT. This sequence encodes CASSLLGSGELFF.